This TCR beta chain was found in a study of T cells in Graves' hyperthyroidism and ophthalmopathy (dated by TCRdb to the late 2010s). Turning to the overall study: Peripheral blood samples were taken at initial diagnosis, before any treatment was given. A discovery cohort of approximately 97 patients, fewer than 50 with Graves' ophthalmopathy and 55 to 65 with stable Graves' hyperthyroidism, was used to find distinguishing TCR V-J signatures. Whether ophthalmopathy could be predicted prospectively was tested in an independent validation cohort made up of about 18 hyperthyroidism patients plus 17 patients who later progressed to ophthalmopathy. The roughly 90 discovery patients were divided at random into training and test sets in a 7:3 ratio. In addition, the study compared T-cell repertoires in thyroid tissue and in blood from roughly six Graves' hyperthyroidism patients. Following sampling, methimazole starting at 30 mg daily was given to hyperthyroidism patients, and high-dose intravenous methylprednisolone was given to ophthalmopathy patients. The paper reports TCR Vbeta CDR3 sequencing of some 140 peripheral blood samples: around 41 ophthalmopathy, fewer than 80 hyperthyroidism and around 17 progressor patients.

The full study reports these points: Most expanded thyroid clonotypes (frequency above 0.001) were also detected in blood, a finding suggesting that blood repertoires may reflect thyroid immune responses. A 13 V-J signature model separated ophthalmopathy from stable hyperthyroidism, with around 88% sensitivity and roughly 82% specificity in cross-validation and 80%/75% in testing. In validation, the model predicted progression to ophthalmopathy with 65% to 71% sensitivity and around 72% specificity, a median of approximately 6.5 months before onset. Sample size was not statistically predetermined, and blinding of investigators to group allocation was not performed.

V sheds 8 bases and J sheds 6 bases, leaving 26 bases between their ends. Measured from the cysteine to the phenylalanine, the CDR3 is 16 residues long. Solely the CDR3 DNA is kept, with 48 bases framed from the first base. CDR1 and CDR2, per the germline V gene (reference sequence), are LNHDA and SQIVND. The hyperthyroidism patients were between 18 and 65 years old and newly diagnosed, with a disease duration of less than 2 months. Patients with uncontrolled infections, other autoimmune diseases, pregnancy or lactation were excluded. Diagnoses were established on the basis of clinical symptoms, serum thyroxine and TRAb, thyroid ultrasound, and orbital computed tomography. Blood from progressor patients was collected at the time of first diagnosis with hyperthyroidism, before any ophthalmopathy symptoms had appeared. Ficoll-Paque density gradient centrifugation was used to isolate PBMCs from 8 to 10 ml of fresh peripheral blood. Progressor patients were defined as those initially diagnosed with Graves' hyperthyroidism in whom ophthalmopathy developed during follow-up. Trizol reagent was used to extract total RNA, and RNA quality was then checked on an Agilent 2100 Bioanalyzer.

Points on this clonotype: Its target antigen remains unknown. There are no base qualities to consult, and no much larger clone falls within one base.

The TCR beta CDR3 regions were amplified from RNA transcripts. The TCR CDR3 was subjected to a first round of RT-PCR using the HTBI primer set and the Qiagen OneStep RT-PCR kit. A second multiplex PCR round built the libraries, followed by size selection and purification. Sequencing of the libraries was done on an Illumina HiSeq2000 using paired-end 100 bp reads. From the authors' description of their analysis: SOAPnuke was used to process the raw data, removing reads that contained adapters or uncalled bases, had a mean Phred below 15, or lacked an exact match to the constant primer or identifier. High-quality paired reads were merged with COPE v1.2.5, and unique nucleotide sequences were defined as clonotypes. MiTCR v1.1 was used to align the clonotypes against IMGT TRBV, TRBD and TRBJ reference segments. Only V-J combinations with frequency above 0.0001, covering about 99% of repertoires, were analysed. The TCS score was defined as the ratio of F50 (clonal expansion) to E x V (chaos), calculated using BLOSUM62-based TCRdist between CDR3 peptides within each V-J. Welch's t-statistics and random forest reduced fewer than 600 V-J features to some 14, which were used in a naive Bayes classifier (R e1071). TCRdb's own reprocessing of the public reads used fastp at Q25 and MiXCR and kept productive beta chains. Duplicate CDR3 protein sequences are folded into a single record with the most common DNA and genes. The V and J calls, along with clone size, are taken from TCRdb and not from the paper's own processing. The table for this sample lists 550,000 to 650,000 distinct CDR3 sequences; roughly 13% of them were counted only once. The top ten hold about 5.8% of the sample.

The receptor's source is a woman under 40 with Graves' hyperthyroidism that later progressed to Graves' ophthalmopathy. Input material: blood. The sequence links TRBV19 to TRBJ2-7; a tentative D call is TRBD2 (7 bases match). The CDR3 reads as follows: CASEGGGYEGGGEQYF. The sequenced DNA is TGTGCCAGTGAGGGCGGGGGCTACGAGGGCGGAGGCGAGCAGTACTTC.